This section outlines one TCR beta chain sequence together with its context. This specimen comes from a study of blood T cell repertoires in COVID-19. For the study at large: Whether acute or convalescent, the COVID-19 samples came from the United States, Italy and Spain.

Assay used: immunoSEQ multiplex PCR; TCRdb lists only in-frame clones, some missing. The table shows fewer than 150,000 clones, with roughly 86% occurring only once. Sequencing was performed on peripheral blood. The TCR was taken from a man aged 50-59 years with active or convalescent COVID-19.

The CDR3 here is CASERGGNQPQHF. The CDR3 nucleotides read TGTGCCAGCGAAAGGGGAGGGAATCAGCCCCAGCATTTT. The chain links TRBV28 to TRBJ1-5; the D gene is possibly TRBD1 (5 bases). Per the germline V gene, CDR1 is MDHEN and CDR2 is SYDVKM. Between the trimmed V and J ends, which lost 8 bases and 4 bases, there was a span of 12 bases. CDR3 length: 13 amino acids.